This T cell receptor beta chain emerged from a study of CD8 T cells in Susac syndrome. cDNA came from about 0.5 to 1 ug RNA primed by random hexamers. Via MiXCR, TCRdb re-called the immunoSEQ multiplex PCR reads, giving one row per CDR3 protein. The sample shows some 150,000 distinct CDR3 sequences, approximately 96% of them seen only once. The sample was CD4+ T cells from PBMCs. This sequence was found in a human donor with Susac syndrome.

The CDR3 spells CASSLVASYEQYF. CDR3 sequence (DNA): TGTGCCAGCAGCTTGGTCGCCTCCTACGAGCAGTACTTC. The chain joins TRBV5-6 to TRBJ2-7; D gene ambiguous. Trimming shortened V by 0 bases and J by 0 bases, and 4 bases separated the two germline ends. Per the germline V gene, CDR1 is SGHDT and CDR2 is YYEEEE. This CDR3 is built from 13 residues.